The text below deals with one TCR beta chain. The antigen is undetermined. Deletions cut 4 bases from V and 3 bases from J, with 16 bases between. The CDR3 contains 15 residues. Germline CDR1 and CDR2: MNHEY and SVGAGI. These data are taken from a study of shared clonotypes between healthy human individuals. Broader study findings: Rarefaction gave evidence that sorted-subset sequencing remained incomplete despite large depth.

Some clones are missing from TCRdb's copy, which holds only in-frame ones; the method was immunoSEQ multiplex PCR. The table records about 1.1 million clones, around 78% of them present only once. It was into CD45RA+ naive and CD45RA-negative memory subsets that the CD4+ cells were split. The genes are TRBV6-5 and TRBJ2-7; D perhaps matches TRBD2 (6 bases). Input material: memory CD4+ T cells from PBMCs. Subset specified: CD45RA-negative fraction. The receptor's source is a man aged 18 to 29 in good health. Some clones in this sample may be carry-over from other donors' samples. CDR3 in DNA: TGTGCCAGCAGTTCTGGCCAGGCGGGGATCTACGAGCAGTACTTC. It specifies CASSSGQAGIYEQYF.